The 10 T cell receptor beta chains in this list originate from one sample, sequenced in a study of OX40 agonist ivuxolimab in advanced cancers. Assay: immunoSEQ multiplex PCR; the TCRdb copy retains only in-frame clones and omits some. Of 95,000 to 100,000 clones listed, around 91% were seen once; the top ten hold roughly 1.5%. Specimen: CD4+ or CD8+ T cells sorted from blood, collected in a trial of the OX40 agonist ivuxolimab. These receptors were collected from an adult with an advanced solid tumor such as melanoma, head and neck, liver or kidney cancer.

The DNA of the CDR3 is TGTGCCAGCAATAACTATGGCTACACCTTC. Amino acid sequence: CASNNYGYTF. V and J are TRBV28 and TRBJ1-2; D ambiguous. The CDR3 is made up of 10 amino acids. Germline V gene lookup returns CDR1 MDHEN and CDR2 SYDVKM. The V and J ends lost 7 bases and 1 base respectively, with 1 base between them.

The genes are TRBV4-1 and TRBJ1-1; the D gene is possibly TRBD1 (5 bases). Germline V gene lookup returns CDR1 MGHRA and CDR2 YSYEKL. The CDR3 has 16 residues. Between the trimmed V and J ends, which lost 3 bases and 3 bases, there was a span of 17 bases. CDR3 protein: CASSHPMGVRYTEAFF. CDR3 DNA: TGCGCCAGCAGCCACCCTATGGGGGTAAGGTACACTGAAGCTTTCTTT.

This chain links TRBV4-3 with TRBJ2-3; D unresolved. V shed 3 bases and J shed 4 bases, with 8 bases lying between them. The germline gives CDR1 LGHNA, CDR2 YSLEER. The length of the CDR3 is 13 residues. The DNA of the CDR3 is TGCGCCAGCAGCCAGACGTGGTCAGATACGCAGTATTTT. Encoded protein: CASSQTWSDTQYF.

The chain couples TRBV29-1 to TRBJ1-1, with TRBD1 matching 7 bases. This CDR3 has 12 residues. In germline, CDR1 is SQVTM, CDR2 ANQGSEA. J lost 1 base, V lost 7 bases, and 3 bases had no gene match. The CDR3 is CSAGQTNTEAFF. CDR3 nucleotide sequence: TGCAGCGCGGGACAGACGAACACTGAAGCTTTCTTT.

The rearrangement joins TRBV28 to TRBJ1-4, with 8 nucleotides matching TRBD1. Looked up from germline, CDR1 is MDHEN and CDR2 is SYDVKM. Germline trimming cut 1 base from V and 8 bases from J; bases unmatched to any gene: 6. This CDR3 region has 15 residues. The CDR3 DNA reads TGTGCCAGCAGTTTATTCCAGGGGGCGGGAGAAAAACTGTTTTTT. Translating it yields CASSLFQGAGEKLFF. The variable domain in full, with the rest retrieved from reference TRBV28 and TRBJ1-4, is DVKVTQSSRYLVKRTGEKVFLECVQDMDHENMFWYRQDPGLGLRLIYFSYDVKMKEKGDIPEGYSVSREKKERFSLILESASTNQTSMYLCASSLFQGAGEKLFFGSGTQLSVL.

This clone has more than one count but fewer than ten. This chain links TRBV19 with TRBJ1-5; a weak D match, TRBD1 (5 bases). The germline V and J ends were trimmed by 4 bases and 1 base, with 14 bases remaining between them. The germline V gene encodes CDR1 LNHDA and CDR2 SQIVND (reference sequence). The CDR3 has 16 residues. The CDR3 DNA is TGTGCCAGTAGTACGGGGCAGGGATGGAGCAATCAGCCCCAGCATTTT. Amino acid sequence: CASSTGQGWSNQPQHF.

The chain joins TRBV30 to TRBJ1-6; D possibly corresponds to TRBD1 (6 bases). The ends were cut back, 1 base at V and 3 bases at J, with 16 bases in the middle. The CDR3 runs 17 residues. Germline V CDR1 and CDR2: GTSNPN, SVGIG (reference sequence). As DNA, the CDR3 is TGTGCCTGGAGTGACGAGACAGGAAATATCTATAATTCACCCCTCCACTTT. Amino acids: CAWSDETGNIYNSPLHF.

This clone was picked up a small number of times. This chain joins TRBV9 and TRBJ1-1, with 9 bases identical to TRBD1. CDR3 size: 14 residues. Trimming took 6 bases from V and 3 from J; bases not matched to a gene: 6. Germline CDR1 reads SGDLS; CDR2 reads YYNGEE. CDR3 sequence reads: CASNYRDRDTEAFF. Here the CDR3 DNA reads TGTGCCAGCAATTACCGGGACAGGGACACTGAAGCTTTCTTT.

CDR3 protein: CASSLGTSTDTQYF. The CDR3 nucleotides read TGTGCCAGCAGCTTAGGGACTAGCACAGATACGCAGTATTTT. The V gene is TRBV11-2, the J gene TRBJ2-3, with D possibly being TRBD2 (5 bases). Germline V gene sequence: CDR1 SGHAT, CDR2 FQNNGV. This CDR3 is 14 amino acids long. The V end was cut by 1 base, the J end by 0 bases, with 5 bases between.

The V and J genes are TRBV11-3 and TRBJ2-5; D is perhaps TRBD1 (5 bases). V was shortened by 2 bases and J by 5 bases, with 9 bases between the two germline ends. Per germline, CDR1 SGHNT and CDR2 YENEEA. The CDR3 totals 13 residues. CDR3 sequence (DNA): TGTGCCAGCAGCTTATCACAGGCCGAGACCCAGTACTTC. This sequence encodes CASSLSQAETQYF.